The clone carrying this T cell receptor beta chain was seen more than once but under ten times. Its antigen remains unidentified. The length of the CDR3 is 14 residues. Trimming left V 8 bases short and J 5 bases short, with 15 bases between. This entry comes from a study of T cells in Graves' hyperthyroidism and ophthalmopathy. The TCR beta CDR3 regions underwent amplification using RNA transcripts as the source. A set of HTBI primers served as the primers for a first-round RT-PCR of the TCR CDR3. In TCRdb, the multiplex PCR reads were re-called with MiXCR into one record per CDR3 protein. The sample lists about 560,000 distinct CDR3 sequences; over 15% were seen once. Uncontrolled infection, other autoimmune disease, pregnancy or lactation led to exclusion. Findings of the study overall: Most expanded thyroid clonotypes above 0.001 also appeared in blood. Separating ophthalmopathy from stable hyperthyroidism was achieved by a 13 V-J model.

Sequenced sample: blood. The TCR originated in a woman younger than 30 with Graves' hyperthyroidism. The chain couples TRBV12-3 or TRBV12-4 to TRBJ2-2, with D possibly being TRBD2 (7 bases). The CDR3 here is CASAGLGGTGELFF. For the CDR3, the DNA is TGTGCCAGCGCCGGACTAGGGGGGACCGGGGAGCTGTTTTTT.